The text below deals with one T cell receptor beta chain. No antigen is known for it. Some second doses came at about 4 weeks and others at about 12 weeks; these were pooled. Produced via immunoSEQ multiplex PCR; TCRdb's table is partial and in-frame only. This sample has 90,000 to 120,000 clones; about 93% occur once, and the top ten carry 5% to 7.5%. This specimen belongs to a study of T cell responses to AZD1222 COVID-19 vaccine. Study-wide results and caveats: Following two doses of AZD1222, Spike-specific TCR breadth and depth rose.

This sample comprised peripheral blood, obtained 28 days after the second AZD1222 dose. The sequence came from an adult who received the AZD1222 COVID-19 vaccine.

Written as DNA, the CDR3 is TGTGCCACCAGTGATCCTCGGAGCACAGATACGCAGTATTTT. This sequence encodes CATSDPRSTDTQYF. The gene calls are TRBV24-1 and TRBJ2-3, with unresolved D. V was clipped by 3 bases and J by 0 bases, with 6 bases between them. The CDR3 spans 14 residues. Per the germline V gene, CDR1 is KGHDR and CDR2 is SFDVKD.